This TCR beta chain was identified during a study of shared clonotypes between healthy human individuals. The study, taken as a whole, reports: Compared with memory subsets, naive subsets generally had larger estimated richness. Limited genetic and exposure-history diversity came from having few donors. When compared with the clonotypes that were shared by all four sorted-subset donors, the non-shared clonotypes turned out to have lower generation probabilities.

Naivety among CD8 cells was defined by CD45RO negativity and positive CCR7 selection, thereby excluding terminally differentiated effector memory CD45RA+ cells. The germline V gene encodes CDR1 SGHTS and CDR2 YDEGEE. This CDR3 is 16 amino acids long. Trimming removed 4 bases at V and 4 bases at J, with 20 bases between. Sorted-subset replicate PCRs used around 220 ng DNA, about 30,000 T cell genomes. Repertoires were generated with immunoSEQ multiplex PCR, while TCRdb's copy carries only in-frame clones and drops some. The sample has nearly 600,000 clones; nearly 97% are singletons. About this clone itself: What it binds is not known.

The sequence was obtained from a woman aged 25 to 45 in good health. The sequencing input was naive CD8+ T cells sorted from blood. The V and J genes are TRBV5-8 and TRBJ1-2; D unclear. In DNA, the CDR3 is TGTGCCAGCAGCACCACGGGTCCAGGAGGCAGCTATGGCTACACCTTC. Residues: CASSTTGPGGSYGYTF.